This TCR beta chain emerged from a study of T cell responses to AZD1222 COVID-19 vaccine. Study-wide findings and caveats: Recipients of AZD1222 seropositive at baseline numbered only 6 or 7. The donor cohort was predominantly white British with a female majority, and clonal diversity may have been underestimated. Repertoire sampling happened only post peak T cell response. Once two AZD1222 doses were given, Spike-specific TCR breadth and depth went up.

Notes on this clone: Its antigen is still unknown.

With V trimmed by 10 bases and J by 2 bases, 4 bases remained unmatched. This CDR3 has 12 amino acids. The germline V gene encodes CDR1 SNHLY and CDR2 FYNNEI. Sequenced by immunoSEQ multiplex PCR; TCRdb stores in-frame clones only, minus some. Here the sample spans roughly 180,000 clones, about 89% being singletons. This sequence was found in an adult who received the AZD1222 COVID-19 vaccine. The material was peripheral blood, obtained 28 days after the second AZD1222 dose. The rearrangement links TRBV2 to TRBJ1-2; 7 positions agree with TRBD1. This CDR3 is CATLDRNYGYTF. The CDR3 bases are TGTGCCACCCTGGACAGGAACTATGGCTACACCTTC.